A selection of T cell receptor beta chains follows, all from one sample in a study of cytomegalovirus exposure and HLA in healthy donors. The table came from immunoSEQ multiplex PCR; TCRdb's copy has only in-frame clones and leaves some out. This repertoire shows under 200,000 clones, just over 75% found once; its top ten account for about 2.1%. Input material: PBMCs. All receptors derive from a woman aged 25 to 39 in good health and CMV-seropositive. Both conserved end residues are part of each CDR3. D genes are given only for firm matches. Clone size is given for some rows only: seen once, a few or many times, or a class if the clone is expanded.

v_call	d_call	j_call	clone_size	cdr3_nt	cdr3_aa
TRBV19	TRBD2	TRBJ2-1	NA	TGTGCCAGTAGTGTGGGACTAGCCGATGAGCAGTTCTTC	CASSVGLADEQFF
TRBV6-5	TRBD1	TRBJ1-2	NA	TGTGCCAGCAGACCCGGGACAGGGGTCTATGGCTACACCTTC	CASRPGTGVYGYTF
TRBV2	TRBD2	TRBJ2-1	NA	TGTGCCAGCAGGGAGACTAGCGGGGGGCGCAATGAGCAGTTCTTC	CASRETSGGRNEQFF
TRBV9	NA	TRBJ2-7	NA	TGTGCCAGCAGCCCACGGGGAGGGGGTAAGCAGTACTTC	CASSPRGGGKQYF
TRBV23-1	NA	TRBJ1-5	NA	TGCGCCAGCACCAAGAGGGAACAGAGCAATCAGCCCCAGCATTTT	CASTKREQSNQPQHF
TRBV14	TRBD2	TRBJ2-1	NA	TGTGCCAGCAGCCCGGAAATAGCGGGGTACAATGAGCAGTTCTTC	CASSPEIAGYNEQFF
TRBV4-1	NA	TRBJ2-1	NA	TGCGCCAGCAGCCAAGATATACCGGCTAGCTTCTACAATGAGCAGTTCTTC	CASSQDIPASFYNEQFF
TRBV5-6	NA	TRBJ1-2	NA	TGTGCCAGCAGCTTGGACAGCTATGGCTACACCTTC	CASSLDSYGYTF
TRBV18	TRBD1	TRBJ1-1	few	TGTGCCAGCTCAACGACAGGGGGACGGACTGAAGCTTTCTTT	CASSTTGGRTEAFF
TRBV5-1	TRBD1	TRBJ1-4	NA	TGCGCCAGCAGCACCGACCCCACTACAGGGGGCCGCGAAAAACTGTTTTTT	CASSTDPTTGGREKLFF
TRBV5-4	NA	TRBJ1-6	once	TGTGCCAGCAGCCGTCCCGGGACATATTCACCCCTCCACTTT	CASSRPGTYSPLHF
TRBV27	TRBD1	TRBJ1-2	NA	TGTGCCAGCAGCTCAACCCGGGACAGGGGTGATAGCACCTTC	CASSSTRDRGDSTF
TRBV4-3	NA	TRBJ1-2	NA	TGCGCCAGCAGCCAAGAAAGGACAGCCGCTAACTATGGCTACACCTTC	CASSQERTAANYGYTF
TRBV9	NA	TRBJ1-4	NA	TGTGCCTCAAGCGGGGCGGGGGCGCGGAGTGAAAAACTGTTTTTT	CASSGAGARSEKLFF
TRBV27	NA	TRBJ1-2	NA	TGTGCCAGCAGCCGCGGGATGGGGGGCTACACCTTC	CASSRGMGGYTF
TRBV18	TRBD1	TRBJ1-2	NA	TGTGCCAGCTCACCATATATGGACAGGGACTATGGCTACACCTTC	CASSPYMDRDYGYTF
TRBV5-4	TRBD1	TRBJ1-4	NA	TGTGCCAGCAGCTTGGAACCGGACAGGGGGCGAAGCGGCGAAAAACTGTTTTTT	CASSLEPDRGRSGEKLFF
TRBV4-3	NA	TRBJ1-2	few	TGCGCCAGCAGCCAAGACAGGGAGGATGGCTACACCTTC	CASSQDREDGYTF
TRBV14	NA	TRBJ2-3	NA	TGTGCCAGCAGCCAAGTCGGGACAGATACGCAGTATTTT	CASSQVGTDTQYF
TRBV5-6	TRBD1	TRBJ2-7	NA	TGTGCCAGCAGCTTTGGTACAGGGGGCCGTTTGCACGAGCAGTACTTC	CASSFGTGGRLHEQYF
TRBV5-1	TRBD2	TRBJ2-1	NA	TGCGCCAGCAGCTTGGGTCCTTCTGCTAGCGGGAATGTGAATGAGCAGTTCTTC	CASSLGPSASGNVNEQFF
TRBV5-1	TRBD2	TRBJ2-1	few	TGCGCCAGCAGCTTGGAGGGCGGGAGAGGTGAGCAGTTCTTC	CASSLEGGRGEQFF
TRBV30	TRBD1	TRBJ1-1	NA	TGTGCCTGGAGGTCCGGGACAGTGAACACTGAAGCTTTCTTT	CAWRSGTVNTEAFF
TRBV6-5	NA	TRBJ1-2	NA	TGTGCCAGCAGTTACTCGTTCAGTTCGCATTACAGGGGCTACACCTTC	CASSYSFSSHYRGYTF
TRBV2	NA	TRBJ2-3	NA	TGTGCCAGCAGTTACTCCCTAACGCAGTATTTT	CASSYSLTQYF
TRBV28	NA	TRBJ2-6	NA	TGTGCCAGCAGTTTAATCCTTAGATCTGGGGCCAACGTCCTGACTTTC	CASSLILRSGANVLTF
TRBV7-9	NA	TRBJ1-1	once	TGTGCCAGCAGCTTAGTCCGAAGGGACATTTCTGAAGCTTTCTTT	CASSLVRRDISEAFF
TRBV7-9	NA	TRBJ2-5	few	TGTGCCAGCAGCCCCAAACGGAGGTACCAAGAGACCCAGTACTTC	CASSPKRRYQETQYF
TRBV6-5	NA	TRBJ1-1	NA	TGTGCCAGCAGTTACTCGAGTGGACTGCTGAACACTGAAGCTTTCTTT	CASSYSSGLLNTEAFF
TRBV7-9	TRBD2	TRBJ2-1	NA	TGTGCCAGTTCGGGACTAGATAGCGATGAGCAGTTCTTC	CASSGLDSDEQFF
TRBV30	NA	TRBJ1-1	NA	TGTGCCTGGAGCTGGGGGGGAGTAGCTTTCTTT	CAWSWGGVAFF
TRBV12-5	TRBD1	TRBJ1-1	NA	TGTGCTAGTGTCCCTACAGGGGCTGGGAACACTGAAGCTTTCTTT	CASVPTGAGNTEAFF
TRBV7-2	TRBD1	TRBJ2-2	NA	TGTGCCAGCAGGGAAACAGGGGGCCCCGGGGAGCTGTTTTTT	CASRETGGPGELFF
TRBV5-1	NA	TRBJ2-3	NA	TGCGCCAGCAGACCGGACAGAAGCACAGATACGCAGTATTTT	CASRPDRSTDTQYF
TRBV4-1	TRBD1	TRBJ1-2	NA	TGCGCCAGCAGCCGAGGACAGGGCGGAGGCTACACCTTC	CASSRGQGGGYTF
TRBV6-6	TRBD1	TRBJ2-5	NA	TGTGCCAGCAGAGAGACAGGGGGGCAAGAGACCCAGTACTTC	CASRETGGQETQYF
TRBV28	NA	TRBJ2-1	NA	TGTGCCAGCGCCCCCTGGGGGGACTACAATGAGCAGTTCTTC	CASAPWGDYNEQFF
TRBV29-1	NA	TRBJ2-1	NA	TGCAGCATAGAGCGCGCGGGACTCCGAAATGAGCAGTTCTTC	CSIERAGLRNEQFF
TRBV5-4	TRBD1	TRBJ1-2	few	TGTGCCAGCAGCCTATACCGGGACAGGGATAACTATGGCTACACCTTC	CASSLYRDRDNYGYTF
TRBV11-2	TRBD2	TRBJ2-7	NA	TGTGCCAGCAGCCCACTTGGCGGGACTACTTTACGATACTCCTACGAGCAGTACTTC	CASSPLGGTTLRYSYEQYF
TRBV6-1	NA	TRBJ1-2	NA	TGTGCCAGCAGGCGGGACTATGGCTACACCTTC	CASRRDYGYTF
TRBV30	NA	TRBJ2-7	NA	TGTGCCTGGAGTGTAGAAAGCGGGGAGCAGTACTTC	CAWSVESGEQYF